The clone carrying this TCR beta chain was observed a handful of times. Trimming took 6 bases from V and 7 from J; bases not matched to a gene: 9. The CDR3 sequence is 14 residues long. TCRdb analysed the RT-PCR reads with MiXCR anew, one entry per CDR3 protein. The data show 800,000 to 1,000,000 distinct CDR3 sequences, 18% seen once. The record originates from a study of patients and donors after allogeneic stem cell transplantation. The source is a human donor who was either an allogeneic HSCT recipient or a stem cell or donor lymphocyte infusion donor (not recorded which). It is not recorded whose cells these are; they may come from a transplant donor. The sequenced material came from blood, either unsorted or a sorted T cell fraction (not recorded which). The V call is TRBV12-3 or TRBV12-4, the J call TRBJ1-5; TRBD1 agrees at 7 bases. CDR3 region: CASSLGTVSQPQHF. For the CDR3, the DNA is TGTGCCAGCAGCCTAGGGACAGTCAGCCAGCCCCAGCATTTT.